This T cell receptor (beta chain) came from a study of blood T cell repertoires in COVID-19. Across the study: COVID-19 samples, acute and convalescent, were from the United States, Italy and Spain. PBMCs, B-cell-depleted T cells, or T cells were the source of the cDNA or gDNA that made up the material.

Authors' analysis steps: Amplification of reference gene primers was used by the study to estimate nucleated cell counts. Produced via immunoSEQ multiplex PCR; TCRdb's table is partial and in-frame only. V and J calls plus clone size are reproduced from that table; the DNA served to infer D and trimming. The sample has approximately 170,000 clones, approximately 77% seen once. This CDR3 has 21 residues. Material for sequencing was peripheral blood. The gene calls are TRBV21-1 and TRBJ2-1; the listed D gene, TRBD2, was not tested against the DNA. TRBV21-1 is classified as a pseudogene. This sequence was found in a woman over 75 with active or convalescent COVID-19. CDR3 region: CASSKIKGRGSSSATLREQFF. CDR3 coding DNA: TGTGCCAGCAGCAAGATAAAAGGTCGGGGTTCTTCTAGCGCTACCTTAAGGGAGCAGTTCTTC.